This TCR beta chain was sequenced in a study of Ad26.COV2.S vaccination and SARS-CoV-2 variants. At the level of the study: The study gave Ad26.COV2.S intramuscularly, once or twice 56 days apart. Broader study findings: Compared with placebo recipients, vaccine recipients had higher spike-specific TCR breadth. Vaccine and placebo recipients had similar non-spike TCR breadth.

CDR3 length equals 15 residues. The germline CDR1 and CDR2 sequences are LNHDA and SQIVND (reference sequence). The V segment lost 5 bases and the J segment 6 bases; nucleotides outside the gene matches: 10. Produced via immunoSEQ multiplex PCR; TCRdb's table is partial and in-frame only. The table includes about 480,000 clones, roughly 89% detected once. This clone has a handful of counts. Antigen unknown. Treatment: around 19 received Ad26.COV2.S at low or high dose, single or two shots; about 5 received placebo; per-sample allocation not given. Sampling happened 63 days after the first vaccine or placebo injection. Based in Boston, the donor was an adult of 18-55 years.

V gene TRBV19 combines with J gene TRBJ1-1, with 9 bases matching TRBD1. The TCR comes from a person between 18 and 60 years old who received the Ad26.COV2.S COVID-19 vaccine or a placebo. The sequencing used peripheral blood, collected in a trial of Ad26.COV2.S vaccine versus placebo. CDR3 coding DNA: TGTGCCAGTAGTCACCCATCGGGACAGGGCGCTGAAGCTTTCTTT. It yields the protein CASSHPSGQGAEAFF.